This TCR beta chain was sequenced in a study of response to subunit inactivated influenza vaccine. TCRdb itself ran the RT-PCR reads through MiXCR, one entry per CDR3 protein. The sample holds hundreds of thousands of distinct CDR3 sequences; approximately 16% are singletons and the top ten take less than 4%. Germline V gene lookup returns CDR1 MNHNS and CDR2 SASEGT. V lost 7 bases to trimming and J lost 3 bases; unmatched junction nucleotides: 7. The CDR3 loop spans 14 amino acids. Many counts were recorded for this clonotype. The antigen remains undetermined. Findings and caveats of the study: Authors proposed each seasonal influenza vaccination draws in few new T cells.

This chain joins TRBV6-1 and TRBJ2-7; 9 nucleotides align to TRBD1. Specimen: CD4+ T cells sorted from PBMCs, collected roughly 24 months after vaccination. This clonotype was sampled from a man between 50 and 69 years old who received an inactivated influenza vaccine. CDR3 in amino acids: CASNGGQGGYEQYF. CDR3 coding DNA: TGTGCCAGCAACGGGGGACAGGGAGGCTACGAGCAGTACTTC.